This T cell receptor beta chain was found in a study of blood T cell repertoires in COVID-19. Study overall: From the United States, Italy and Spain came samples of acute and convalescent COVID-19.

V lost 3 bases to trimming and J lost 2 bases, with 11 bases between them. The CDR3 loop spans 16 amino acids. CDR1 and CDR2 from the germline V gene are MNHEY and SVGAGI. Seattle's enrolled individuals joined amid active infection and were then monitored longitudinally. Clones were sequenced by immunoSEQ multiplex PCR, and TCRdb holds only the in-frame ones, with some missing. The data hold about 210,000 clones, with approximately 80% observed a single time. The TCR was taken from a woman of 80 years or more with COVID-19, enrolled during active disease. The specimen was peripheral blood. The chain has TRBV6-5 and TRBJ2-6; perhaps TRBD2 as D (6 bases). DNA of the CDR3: TGTGCCAGCAGTTATTCGCGGGGAACTGGGGCCAACGTCCTGACTTTC. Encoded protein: CASSYSRGTGANVLTF.